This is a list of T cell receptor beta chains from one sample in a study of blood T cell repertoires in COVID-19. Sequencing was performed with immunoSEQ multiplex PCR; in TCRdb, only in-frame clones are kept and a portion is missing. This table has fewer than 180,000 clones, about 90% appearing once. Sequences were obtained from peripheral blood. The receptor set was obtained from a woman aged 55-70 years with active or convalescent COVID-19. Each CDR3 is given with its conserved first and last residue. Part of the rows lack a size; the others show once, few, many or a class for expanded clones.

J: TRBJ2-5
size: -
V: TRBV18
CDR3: CASSPMDRGGETQYF

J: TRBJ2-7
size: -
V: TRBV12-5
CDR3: CASGQGLTYEQYF

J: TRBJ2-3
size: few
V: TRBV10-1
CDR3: CASSDLAGAGDTQYF

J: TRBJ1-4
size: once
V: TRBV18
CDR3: CASSPGPISTNEKLFF

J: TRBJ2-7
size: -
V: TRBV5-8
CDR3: CASSLVGQGYDEQYF

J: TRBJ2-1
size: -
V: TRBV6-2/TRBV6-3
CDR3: CASSYGLAEYNEQFF

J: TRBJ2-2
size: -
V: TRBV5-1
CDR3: CASTPTGAPNTGELFF

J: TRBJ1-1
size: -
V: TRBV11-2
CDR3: CASSPPRSADETEAFF

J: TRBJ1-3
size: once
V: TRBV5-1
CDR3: CASSFLGAGNTIYF

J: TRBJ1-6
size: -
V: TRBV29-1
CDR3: CSVGAGLDSPLHF

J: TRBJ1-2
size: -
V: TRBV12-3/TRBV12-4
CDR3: CASSLAGHSYTF

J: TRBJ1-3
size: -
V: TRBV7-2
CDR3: CASSAEVGATGNTIYF

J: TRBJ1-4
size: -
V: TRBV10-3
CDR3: CAISKGTGDEKLFF

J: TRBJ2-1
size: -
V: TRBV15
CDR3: CATSRDRGQAYNEQFF

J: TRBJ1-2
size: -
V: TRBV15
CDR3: CATSRDRLLGQGAKGYTF

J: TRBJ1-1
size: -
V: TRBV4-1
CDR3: CASSQDQVRLNTEAFF

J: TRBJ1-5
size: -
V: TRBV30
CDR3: CAWSPSWAGRNQPQHF

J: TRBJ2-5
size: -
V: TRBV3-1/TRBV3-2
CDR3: CASSQDYLRLAGGRETQYF

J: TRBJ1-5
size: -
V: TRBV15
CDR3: CATSRDPGLGQPQHF

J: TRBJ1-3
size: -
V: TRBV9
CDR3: CASSPGETGGAGNTIYF

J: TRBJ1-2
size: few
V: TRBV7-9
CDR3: CASSLTAAGGGYGYTF

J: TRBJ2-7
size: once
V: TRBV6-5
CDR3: CASSYSTEDYEQYF

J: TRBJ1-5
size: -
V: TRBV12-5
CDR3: CASGLSQMVGTGFNQPQHF

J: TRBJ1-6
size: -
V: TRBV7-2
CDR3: CASSRTGGNSPLHF

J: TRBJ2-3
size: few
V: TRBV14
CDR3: CASSQGLKSTDTQYF

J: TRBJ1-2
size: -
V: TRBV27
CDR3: CASSHRRQGLFYSSNYGYTF

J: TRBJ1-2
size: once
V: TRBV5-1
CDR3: CASSLNQANYGYTF

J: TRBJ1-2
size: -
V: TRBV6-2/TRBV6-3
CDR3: CASSDRTDYGYTF

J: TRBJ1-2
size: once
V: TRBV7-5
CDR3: CARSPAGGKYGYTF

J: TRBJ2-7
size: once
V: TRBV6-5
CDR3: CASSRGQGARYEQYF

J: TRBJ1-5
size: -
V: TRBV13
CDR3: CASSLGAGGGNQPQHF

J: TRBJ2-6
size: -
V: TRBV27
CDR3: CASSRLAGYSGANVLTF

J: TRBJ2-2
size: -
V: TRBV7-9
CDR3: CASSLELRTGELFF

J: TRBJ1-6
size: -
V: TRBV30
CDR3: CAWIGTHRSDNSPLHF

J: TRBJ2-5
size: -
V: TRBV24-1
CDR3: CATSDFSWAGEETQYF

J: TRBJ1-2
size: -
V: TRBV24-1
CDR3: CATTKTNGYTF

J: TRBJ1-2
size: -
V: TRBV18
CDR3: CASSPLQGDGYTF

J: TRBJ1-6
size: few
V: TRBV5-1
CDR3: CASSLSGGNSPLHF

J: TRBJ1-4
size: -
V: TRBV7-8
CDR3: CASSGRTGEKLFF

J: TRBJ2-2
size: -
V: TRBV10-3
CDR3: CAISVTTANTGELFF

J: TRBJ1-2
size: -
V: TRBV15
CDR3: CATSRERGLNLGGYTF

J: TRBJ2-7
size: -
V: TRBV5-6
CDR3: CASSPKGTVMREQYF

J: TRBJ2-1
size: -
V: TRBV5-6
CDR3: CASSSGGFSYNEQFF

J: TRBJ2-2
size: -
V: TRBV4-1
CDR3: CASSPHPGYANTGELFF

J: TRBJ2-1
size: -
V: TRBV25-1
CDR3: CASSDAGLISYNEQFF

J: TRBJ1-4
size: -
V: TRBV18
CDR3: CASSPSGTLNEKLFF

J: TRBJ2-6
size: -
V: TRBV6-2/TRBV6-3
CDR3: CASSISSGANVLTF

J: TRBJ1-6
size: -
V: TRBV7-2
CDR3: CASSLRGSYNSPLHF

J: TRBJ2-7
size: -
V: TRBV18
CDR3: CASSPGQGTLYEQYF

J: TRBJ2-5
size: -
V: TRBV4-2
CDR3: CASSQGGLAGGAGETQYF

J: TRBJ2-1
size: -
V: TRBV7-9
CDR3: CASSPHSGTGTIGYNEQFF

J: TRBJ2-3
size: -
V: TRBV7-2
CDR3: CASSPQGAGTDTQYF

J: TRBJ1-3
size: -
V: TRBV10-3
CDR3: CAIGGQANSGNTIYF

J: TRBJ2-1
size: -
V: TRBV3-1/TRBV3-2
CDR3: CASRTSGGAYNEQFF

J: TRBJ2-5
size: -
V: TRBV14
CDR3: CASSRLWRGETQYF

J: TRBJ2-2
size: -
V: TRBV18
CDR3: CASSPGTHTGELFF

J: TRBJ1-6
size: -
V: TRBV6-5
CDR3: CASRYALAGGSPLHF